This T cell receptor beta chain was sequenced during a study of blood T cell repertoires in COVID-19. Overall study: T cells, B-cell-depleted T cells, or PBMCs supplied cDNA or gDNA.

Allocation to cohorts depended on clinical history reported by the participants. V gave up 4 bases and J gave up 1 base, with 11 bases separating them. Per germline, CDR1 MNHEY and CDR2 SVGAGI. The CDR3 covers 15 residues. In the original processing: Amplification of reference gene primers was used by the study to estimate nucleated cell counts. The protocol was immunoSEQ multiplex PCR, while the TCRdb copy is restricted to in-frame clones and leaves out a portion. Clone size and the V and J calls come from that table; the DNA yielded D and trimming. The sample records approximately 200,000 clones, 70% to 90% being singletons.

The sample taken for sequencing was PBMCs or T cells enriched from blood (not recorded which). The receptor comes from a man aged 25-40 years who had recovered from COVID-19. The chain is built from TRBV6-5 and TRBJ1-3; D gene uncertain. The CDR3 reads CASSLQPTSGNTIYF. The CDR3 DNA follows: TGTGCCAGCAGTTTACAACCGACTTCTGGAAACACCATATATTTT.